This T cell receptor (beta chain) was identified in a study of T cells in Graves' hyperthyroidism and ophthalmopathy (dated by TCRdb to the late 2010s). At the level of the whole study: Peripheral blood samples were taken at the time of initial diagnosis, prior to any treatment. TCR V-J signatures able to tell the groups apart were searched for in a discovery cohort of 100 or so patients, of whom under 45 had Graves' ophthalmopathy and around 56 had stable Graves' hyperthyroidism. An independent validation cohort of around 19 hyperthyroidism patients and more than 15 patients who later progressed to ophthalmopathy tested prospective prediction of ophthalmopathy. The 75 to 100 discovery patients were divided at random into training and test sets in a 7:3 ratio. The study also compared thyroid tissue and blood T-cell repertoires from 5 to 7 Graves' hyperthyroidism patients. Following sampling, methimazole starting at 30 mg daily was given to hyperthyroidism patients, and high-dose intravenous methylprednisolone was given to ophthalmopathy patients. The paper reports TCR Vbeta CDR3 sequencing of fewer than 150 peripheral blood samples: over 40 ophthalmopathy, about 75 hyperthyroidism and around 17 progressor patients.

Regarding this clonotype: Its antigen remains unidentified. Base qualities were left out, and no much larger clone turns up one base away.

What the work shows at the level of the full study, not this receptor alone: Most expanded thyroid clonotypes (frequency above 0.001) were also detected in blood, a finding suggesting that blood repertoires may reflect thyroid immune responses. Sample size was not statistically predetermined, and investigators were not blinded to group allocation. In validation, the model predicted progression to ophthalmopathy a median of around six months before onset, with roughly 68% sensitivity and about 72% specificity. In cross-validation, a model built on a 13 V-J signature told ophthalmopathy apart from stable hyperthyroidism with approximately 90% sensitivity and around 84% specificity, and in testing the same model reached 80%/75%.

TCR beta CDR3 regions were amplified from RNA transcripts. A first-round RT-PCR of the TCR CDR3 used the HTBI primer set with the Qiagen OneStep RT-PCR kit. Libraries were constructed in a second round of multiplex PCR, after which size selection and purification were carried out. Paired-end sequencing of the libraries was performed with 100 bp reads on an Illumina HiSeq2000. Per the source publication's procedure: SOAPnuke was used to process the raw data, with reads discarded if the reads contained adapters or uncalled bases, had a mean Phred below 15, or lacked an exact constant-primer or identifier match. COPE v1.2.5 was used to merge the high-quality paired reads, and each unique nucleotide sequence was defined as a clonotype. MiTCR v1.1 was used to align the clonotypes against IMGT TRBV, TRBD and TRBJ reference segments. Only V-J combinations with frequency above 0.0001, covering 99% to 99.2% of repertoires, were analysed. The TCS score was defined as F50 (clonal expansion) divided by E x V (chaos), with BLOSUM62-based TCRdist calculated between CDR3 peptides within each V-J. Welch's t-statistics and random forest reduced roughly 500 V-J features to 10 to 15, which were used in a naive Bayes classifier (R e1071). The raw public reads went through TCRdb reprocessing: fastp at Q25, MiXCR clone calling, in-frame beta chains kept. Entries that share a CDR3 protein sequence are merged under the most common genes and DNA. The V and J calls and clone size come from TCRdb's table, not from the authors' own analysis. A total of hundreds of thousands of distinct CDR3 sequences appear in this sample, around 16% of them only once. The ten largest clones represent 3.5% to 4% of the sample.

A patient counted as having stable Graves' hyperthyroidism if no progression to ophthalmopathy occurred over 18 months of follow-up. Hyperthyroidism patients were newly diagnosed, with disease duration under 2 months, and aged 18 to 65 years. Exclusion was applied to patients with uncontrolled infections, other autoimmune diseases, pregnancy or lactation. Clinical symptoms, serum thyroxine and TRAb, thyroid ultrasound, and orbital computed tomography formed the basis for the diagnoses. PBMCs were isolated from about 9.2 ml of fresh peripheral blood by Ficoll-Paque density gradient centrifugation. Trizol reagent was used to extract total RNA, and RNA quality was then checked on an Agilent 2100 Bioanalyzer. Reading the germline V gene (reference sequence) gives CDR1 LNHDA and CDR2 SQIVND. Including cysteine and phenylalanine, the CDR3 has 15 amino acids. Only the CDR3 part of the read is kept: 45 bases, read in frame from the first base. After removal of 6 bases from V and 0 bases from J, the junction retains 4 bases not matched to a gene.

The chain uses TRBV19 and TRBJ2-1; the central 8 bases match TRBD1. Material: blood. The clonotype originates from a woman under 40 with Graves' hyperthyroidism. This receptor has the CDR3 CASRRDRSSYNEQFF. The sequenced DNA: TGTGCCAGTAGGAGGGACAGGAGCTCCTACAATGAGCAGTTCTTC.